These 9 T cell receptor beta chains share one sample of origin, sequenced in a study of shared clonotypes between healthy human individuals. The table came from immunoSEQ multiplex PCR; TCRdb's copy has only in-frame clones and leaves some out. The sample lists approximately 500,000 clones; 90% to 96% were seen once. Sequencing was performed on naive CD4+ T cells sorted from blood. Regarding subset: CD45RA+ positively selected. The source of these receptors is a woman under 40 in good health.

CDR3 sequence reads: CASMPGLATHEQYF. As DNA, the CDR3 is TGCGCCAGCATGCCGGGACTAGCAACCCACGAGCAGTACTTC. The chain combines TRBV10-2 with TRBJ2-7; TRBD2 aligns across 9 bases. V gave up 7 bases and J gave up 5 bases; unmatched junction bases: 9. Looked up from germline, CDR1 is WSHSY and CDR2 is SAAADI. This CDR3 is 14 amino acids long.

The CDR3 is CASFSGRGAKNIQYF. The CDR3 DNA is TGTGCCAGCTTTAGCGGGAGGGGGGCCAAAAACATTCAGTACTTC. V usage is TRBV2 and J usage is TRBJ2-4, with 11 positions matching TRBD2. The CDR3 is 15 residues long. Germline assignment: CDR1 SNHLY and CDR2 FYNNEI. Germline trimming cut 8 bases from V and 1 base from J; bases unmatched to any gene: 4.

V gene TRBV6-5 combines with J gene TRBJ2-5; the D gene is possibly TRBD2 (5 bases). The CDR3 totals 14 residues. Trimming took 2 bases from V and 5 from J, leaving 12 bases between them. In germline, CDR1 is MNHEY, CDR2 SVGAGI. This CDR3 reads CASSYPPGEETQYF. CDR3 nucleotide sequence: TGTGCCAGCAGTTACCCCCCCGGGGAGGAGACCCAGTACTTC.

V is TRBV5-4 and J is TRBJ2-1, with D possibly matching TRBD1 (6 bases). Germline CDR1 and CDR2: SGHNT and YYREEE (reference sequence). Trimming shortened V by 0 bases and J by 7 bases, and 11 bases separated the two germline ends. The CDR3 sequence is 14 residues long. This CDR3 is CASSLAGTSNEQFF. The CDR3 nucleotides read TGTGCCAGCAGCTTGGCGGGGACATCTAATGAGCAGTTCTTC.

V is TRBV4-1 and J is TRBJ2-5; 8 nucleotides align to TRBD1. The J call may be in error: the DNA end matches TRBJ2-7 better. CDR3 size: 18 residues. Per the germline V gene, CDR1 is MGHRA and CDR2 is YSYEKL. The CDR3 loop reads CASSQDLSRGLSYYEQYF. The CDR3, as DNA: TGCGCCAGCAGCCAAGATCTCAGCAGGGGGCTTTCGTACTACGAGCAGTACTTC.

This clone was observed once. The gene calls are TRBV29-1 and TRBJ2-3, with unresolved D. V dropped 8 bases and J dropped 6 bases, with 15 bases sitting between them. The CDR3 has 12 residues. Per the germline V gene, CDR1 is SQVTM and CDR2 is ANQGSEA. CDR3 bases: TGCAGCCTTTGGGGTACGGATGATACGCAGTATTTT. It is translated as CSLWGTDDTQYF.

This chain joins TRBV18 and TRBJ1-6; no reliable D call. The CDR3 has 16 amino acids. Germline V gene lookup returns CDR1 KGHSH and CDR2 LQKENI. V gave up 0 bases and J gave up 0 bases, with 6 bases separating them. The DNA of the CDR3 is TGTGCCAGCTCACCACCGCCTAGCTCCTATAATTCACCCCTCCACTTT. Protein: CASSPPPSSYNSPLHF.

The CDR3: CASSRGGQGVYIYGYTF. CDR3 DNA sequence: TGTGCCAGCAGTCGAGGCGGGCAGGGAGTCTATATCTATGGCTACACCTTC. V usage is TRBV28 and J usage is TRBJ1-2; D may be TRBD1 (5 bases). Germline V lookup: CDR1 MDHEN, CDR2 SYDVKM. V was pared by 5 bases and J by 4 bases, with 23 bases between. The CDR3 totals 17 residues.

This rearrangement joins TRBV5-1 to TRBJ2-5; 11 bases fit TRBD2. Germline-derived CDR1 and CDR2 are SGHRS and YFSETQ. This CDR3 is built from 15 residues. J lost 4 bases, V lost 1 base, and 3 bases had no gene match. Here the CDR3 reads CASSLTSGSIETQYF. The CDR3, as DNA: TGCGCCAGCAGCTTGACTAGCGGGAGTATAGAGACCCAGTACTTC.